The 16 T cell receptor beta chains reported below all come from one sample, sequenced in a study of cytomegalovirus exposure and HLA in healthy donors. Here immunoSEQ multiplex PCR was the method, and the copy in TCRdb shows in-frame clones only, minus some. Of 100,000 to 150,000 clones in the sample, 90% to 95% were seen once. The specimen sequenced was PBMCs. Receptors were obtained from a woman aged 18-30 years in good health and CMV-seronegative.

The chain joins TRBV7-9 to TRBJ2-1; 14 bases are shared with TRBD2. After removal of 2 bases from V and 12 bases from J, the junction contained 6 bases not matched to a gene. The CDR3 has 15 amino acids. CDR1 and CDR2 (germline): SEHNR, FQNEAQ (reference sequence). The CDR3 loop reads CASSLMTSGRERQFF. DNA for the CDR3: TGTGCCAGCAGCTTAATGACTAGCGGGAGGGAACGGCAGTTCTTC.

The chain joins TRBV28 to TRBJ1-4; maybe TRBD1 (6 bases). Germline lookup yields CDR1 MDHEN and CDR2 SYDVKM. The ends were cut back, 10 bases at V and 11 bases at J, with 17 bases in the middle. CDR3 size: 12 residues. CDR3 in DNA: TGTGCCACCAACAGGGTCGGCGCCAAACTGTTTTTT. This encodes CATNRVGAKLFF.

This clone was seen once. This rearrangement joins TRBV2 to TRBJ2-1; D not certain. This CDR3 has 11 amino acids. V was clipped by 3 bases and J by 14 bases, with 11 bases between them. In germline, CDR1 is SNHLY, CDR2 FYNNEI. The CDR3 nucleotides read TGTGCCAGCAGTGAGGGCTACATAAAGTTCTTC. It is translated as CASSEGYIKFF.

This chain joins TRBV5-5 and TRBJ2-7; TRBD1 aligns across 9 bases. V was pared by 0 bases and J by 6 bases, with 7 bases of the junction left unmatched. This CDR3 has 15 amino acids. CDR1 is SGHKS and CDR2 is YYEKEE in the germline V gene (reference sequence). The CDR3 spells CASSLALGTGSEQYF. CDR3 DNA: TGTGCCAGCAGCTTGGCCCTCGGGACAGGGAGCGAGCAGTACTTC.

The chain joins TRBV5-4 to TRBJ2-3; D gene ambiguous. Germline lookup yields CDR1 SGHNT and CDR2 YYREEE (reference sequence). Between the trimmed V and J ends, which lost 2 bases and 4 bases, there was a span of 11 bases. This CDR3 comprises 14 residues. As DNA, the CDR3 is TGTGCCAGCAGCTTAAGGTCGGCGGCAGATACGCAGTATTTT. Its protein is CASSLRSAADTQYF. The full variable domain, with the rest looked up from reference TRBV5-4 and TRBJ2-3, is ETGVTQSPTHLIKTRGQQVTLRCSSQSGHNTVSWYQQALGQGPQFIFQYYREEENGRGNFPPRFSGLQFPNYSSELNVNALELDDSALYLCASSLRSAADTQYFGPGTRLTVL.

The chain carries TRBV2 and TRBJ1-1; D perhaps matches TRBD1 (5 bases). The V gene lost 5 bases and the J gene lost 7 bases, with 11 bases spanning the gap. From germline, CDR1 is SNHLY and CDR2 FYNNEI. The CDR3 covers 12 residues. CDR3 sequence (DNA): TGTGCCAGCAGTCTCCAGGGTGTTGAAGCTTTCTTT. Its protein is CASSLQGVEAFF.

The V and J genes are TRBV5-1 and TRBJ2-1; 7 bases fit TRBD2. The junction had 5 bases not matched to a gene; V was cut back by 7 bases and J by 1 base. This CDR3 has 14 residues. CDR1 is SGHRS and CDR2 is YFSETQ in the germline V gene. CDR3 in amino acids: CASASSGSYNEQFF. The CDR3 coding sequence is TGCGCCAGCGCATCTAGCGGATCCTACAATGAGCAGTTCTTC.

This chain connects TRBV18 to TRBJ1-2; D is ambiguous. V shed 1 base and J shed 3 bases, with 15 bases lying between them. From germline, CDR1 is KGHSH and CDR2 LQKENI. The CDR3 sequence is 16 residues long. The DNA for the CDR3 is TGTGCCAGCTCACCACTACAGAGCCACCAGTACTATGGCTACACCTTC. Translation: CASSPLQSHQYYGYTF.

The rearrangement joins TRBV18 to TRBJ2-2; TRBD2 agrees at 10 bases. V shed 4 bases and J 3 bases; nucleotides not matched to a gene: 11. The CDR3 has 18 amino acids. Germline CDR1 KGHSH, CDR2 LQKENI. This CDR3 reads CASSQREREGPDTGELFF. The CDR3 region has the DNA TGTGCCAGCTCACAACGAGAGCGGGAGGGCCCCGACACCGGGGAGCTGTTTTTT.

The J gene is TRBJ1-1, the V gene TRBV5-4; TRBD1 might be the D (5 bases). This CDR3 has 15 residues. Germline V gene sequence: CDR1 SGHNT, CDR2 YYREEE (reference sequence). Trimming removed 2 bases at V and 5 bases at J, with 16 bases between. The CDR3 nucleotides read TGTGCCAGCAGCTTCTCGGGAGGGGTCCAGACTGAAGCTTTCTTT. It specifies CASSFSGGVQTEAFF. The full variable domain, rest sourced from reference TRBV5-4 and TRBJ1-1, is ETGVTQSPTHLIKTRGQQVTLRCSSQSGHNTVSWYQQALGQGPQFIFQYYREEENGRGNFPPRFSGLQFPNYSSELNVNALELDDSALYLCASSFSGGVQTEAFFGQGTRLTVV.

The sample holds one count of this clone. This chain joins TRBV5-1 and TRBJ1-3; weak D call: TRBD1 (6 bases). This CDR3 is 16 amino acids long. Germline CDR1 is SGHRS and CDR2 is YFSETQ. V lost 0 bases, J lost 2 bases, and 12 bases lay in between. DNA of the CDR3: TGCGCCAGCAGCTTGGCCCAGGGGTTGACTGGAAACACCATATATTTT. As protein: CASSLAQGLTGNTIYF.

The chain employs TRBV6-1 and TRBJ1-2; 7 bases match TRBD1. V lost 10 bases and J lost 3; bases outside the gene matches: 2. The CDR3 spans 11 residues. Germline CDR1 reads MNHNS; CDR2 reads SASEGT. The CDR3 DNA reads as TGTGCCATCGGACAGGACTATGGCTACACCTTC. It translates to CAIGQDYGYTF.

The genes are TRBV6-1 and TRBJ1-1; D gene unclear. Germline V gene sequence: CDR1 MNHNS, CDR2 SASEGT. The CDR3 consists of 13 residues. V gave up 5 bases and J gave up 3 bases, with 10 bases separating them. CDR3 coding DNA: TGTGCCAGCAGTACGTACAGAGACACTGAAGCTTTCTTT. Translation gives CASSTYRDTEAFF.

The chain joins TRBV7-6 to TRBJ2-7, with 14 bases identical to TRBD2. The CDR3 runs to 16 residues. Germline loops: CDR1 SGHVS, CDR2 FNYEAQ. V gave up 5 bases and J gave up 1 base; unmatched junction bases: 4. CDR3 region: CASSTGLAGASYEQYF. The DNA for the CDR3 is TGTGCCAGCAGCACGGGACTAGCGGGGGCGTCCTACGAGCAGTACTTC.

The chain employs TRBV6-6 and TRBJ1-4; D is ambiguous. The CDR3 spans 14 residues. The V end was cut by 8 bases, the J end by 0 bases, with 10 bases between. From germline, CDR1 is MNHNY and CDR2 SVGAGI (reference sequence). The CDR3 DNA reads as TGTGCCAGCGGGCGACCTACAACTAATGAAAAACTGTTTTTT. It encodes CASGRPTTNEKLFF.

The chain uses TRBV11-2 and TRBJ2-1; 11 bases are shared with TRBD2. The V gene's germline CDR1 is SGHAT and CDR2 FQNNGV. Trimming at V came to 5 bases and at J to 4 bases, leaving 10 bases not matched to a gene. The CDR3 has 17 amino acids. The CDR3 DNA is TGTGCCAGCAGCCAGACTAGCGGGGAGTTCCCTTACAATGAGCAGTTCTTC. Translation: CASSQTSGEFPYNEQFF.